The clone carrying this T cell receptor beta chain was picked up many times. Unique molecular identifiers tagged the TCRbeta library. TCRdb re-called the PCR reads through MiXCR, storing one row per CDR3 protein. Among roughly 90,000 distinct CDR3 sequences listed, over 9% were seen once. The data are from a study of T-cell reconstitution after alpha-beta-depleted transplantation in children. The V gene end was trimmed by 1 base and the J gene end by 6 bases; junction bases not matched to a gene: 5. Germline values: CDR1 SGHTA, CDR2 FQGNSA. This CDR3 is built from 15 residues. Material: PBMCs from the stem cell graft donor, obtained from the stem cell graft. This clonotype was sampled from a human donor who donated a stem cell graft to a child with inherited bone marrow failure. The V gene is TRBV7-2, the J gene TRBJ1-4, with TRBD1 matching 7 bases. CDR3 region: CASSLGDSLDEKLFF. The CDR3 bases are TGTGCCAGCAGCTTAGGGGACAGTCTTGATGAAAAACTGTTTTTT.